Listed below are T cell receptor beta chains from one sample, sequenced in a study of control samples from healthy donors and cancer patients. The assay was immunoSEQ multiplex PCR, and TCRdb's table has in-frame clones only and misses some. In the table there are about 160,000 clones, around 93% of which are singletons. Input material: blood. All receptors come from a woman between 55 and 75 years old in good health. Each CDR3 is given with its conserved first and last residue. D genes are given only for firm matches. The size field is filled for only some rows; it gives once, few, many or a size class.

v_gene,j_gene,abundance,d_gene,CDR3nt,CDR3aa
TRBV20-1,TRBJ1-2,-,-,TGCAGTGCTAGTCGTCAAGATTTAAGAGGCTACACCTTC,CSASRQDLRGYTF
TRBV7-2,TRBJ2-7,-,TRBD2,TGTGCCAGCAGACCCGGGGGGGCGCTCGAGCAGTACTTC,CASRPGGALEQYF
TRBV5-1,TRBJ1-1,-,-,TGCGCCAGCAGCTTGGCCGGGGAGGGGCAAGCTTTCTTT,CASSLAGEGQAFF
TRBV30,TRBJ1-6,-,TRBD1,TGTGCCTGGACCCCCCTCGGACAGGGGATTGATTCACCCCTCCACTTT,CAWTPLGQGIDSPLHF
TRBV6-2/TRBV6-3,TRBJ1-5,-,-,TGTGCCAGCAGTTACGGATCGGCTACAGCTCAGCCCCAGCATTTT,CASSYGSATAQPQHF
TRBV10-3,TRBJ2-5,-,TRBD2,TGTGCCATCAGTGAGTCGGGGGCTAGCGGGGGTCTTCCCCAAGAGACCCAGTACTTC,CAISESGASGGLPQETQYF
TRBV20-1,TRBJ1-3,-,-,TGCAGTGCTAGTCGGCTGGTAGGAGCTGGAAACACCATATATTTT,CSASRLVGAGNTIYF
TRBV5-1,TRBJ1-1,-,-,TGCGCCAGCAGGGGCGAGGGCGGGAACACTGAAGCTTTCTTT,CASRGEGGNTEAFF
TRBV11-2,TRBJ1-1,-,-,TGTGCCAGCAGCTTTCAACCAGGGAAACAGAACACTGAAGCTTTCTTT,CASSFQPGKQNTEAFF
TRBV5-1,TRBJ2-3,-,-,TGCGCCAGCAAATGGGTAGGCACAGATACGCAGTATTTT,CASKWVGTDTQYF
TRBV5-1,TRBJ1-2,-,-,TGCGCCAGCAGCTCTTCGACGGAATTCTCTTATGGCTACACCTTC,CASSSSTEFSYGYTF
TRBV7-9,TRBJ1-1,-,-,TGTGCCAGCAGCTTACTCCAGATCGAAGCTTTCTTT,CASSLLQIEAFF
TRBV2,TRBJ1-6,-,TRBD1,TGTGCCAGCAGCGAAATTAGGACAGGGGCACATTCACCCCTCCACTTT,CASSEIRTGAHSPLHF
TRBV29-1,TRBJ2-6,once,-,TGCAGCGTCGGAACAGGCTCTGGGGCCAACGTCCTGACTTTC,CSVGTGSGANVLTF
TRBV6-6,TRBJ1-2,-,-,TGTGCCAGCAGTTCACAGGGATATGGCTACACCTTC,CASSSQGYGYTF
TRBV5-1,TRBJ1-3,-,-,TGCGCCAGCAGCTTGGCCTTGGCGGACCGAGGAAACACCATATATTTT,CASSLALADRGNTIYF
TRBV12-3/TRBV12-4,TRBJ2-7,-,-,TGTGCCAGCAGCCTCACAGGGCCCGAGCAGTACTTC,CASSLTGPEQYF
TRBV7-8,TRBJ1-5,once,-,TGTGCCAGCAGCTTAGGGGGGAGGGTTGGCAATCAGCCCCAGCATTTT,CASSLGGRVGNQPQHF
TRBV27,TRBJ1-1,once,TRBD1,TGTGCCAGCAGTCAATTTCTTGGACAGGGGGTTCGATTGGGCACTGAAGCTTTCTTT,CASSQFLGQGVRLGTEAFF
TRBV7-6,TRBJ2-7,-,TRBD2,TGTGCCAGCAGCCGCGGGACTAGCGATACCTACGAGCAGTACTTC,CASSRGTSDTYEQYF
TRBV2,TRBJ2-6,-,-,TGTGCCAGCAGTGAAATGGGGACGGCTGGGGCCAACGTCCTGACTTTC,CASSEMGTAGANVLTF
TRBV18,TRBJ1-3,-,-,TGTGCCAGCTCACTTAGCAGGGATTATCGGGCCTCTGGAAACACCATATATTTT,CASSLSRDYRASGNTIYF
TRBV19,TRBJ2-1,-,TRBD2,TGTGCCAGTAGTGAACGCGGGGGGGTCTACAATGAGCAGTTCTTC,CASSERGGVYNEQFF
TRBV4-2,TRBJ1-3,-,-,TGTGCCAGCAGCCAAGCTGGGTTACTCTCTGGAAACACCATATATTTT,CASSQAGLLSGNTIYF
TRBV18,TRBJ2-7,-,TRBD1,TGTGCCAGCCAGCGGACCGGGACAGGGGTCGAAGAGCAGTACTTC,CASQRTGTGVEEQYF
TRBV6-6,TRBJ1-5,-,-,TGTGCCAGTTACGATAGCAATCAGCCCCAGCATTTT,CASYDSNQPQHF
TRBV19,TRBJ2-3,-,-,TGTGCCAGTACCCCCACCGGCACAGATACGCAGTATTTT,CASTPTGTDTQYF
TRBV5-6,TRBJ2-5,-,-,TGTGCCAGCAGCTTGGGGGTTGCCCAGTACTTC,CASSLGVAQYF
TRBV6-1,TRBJ1-2,-,TRBD1,TGTGCCAGCAGTGACCCGGGACAGGGCTATGGCTACACCTTC,CASSDPGQGYGYTF
TRBV19,TRBJ1-6,-,-,TGTGCCAGTAGTGGTGCAGGGAGCTATAATTCACCCCTCCACTTT,CASSGAGSYNSPLHF
TRBV25-1,TRBJ2-4,-,-,TGTGCCAGCAGTGATCGAGGGAGGGGGGGAGCCAAAAACATTCAGTACTTC,CASSDRGRGGAKNIQYF
TRBV24-1,TRBJ2-7,-,TRBD1,TGTGCCACCAGTGATCCCCGGACAGGGAACTACGAGCAGTACTTC,CATSDPRTGNYEQYF